Listed below are T cell receptor beta chains from one sample, sequenced in a study of neurological immune-mediated disorders. MiXCR, applied by TCRdb to the 5' RACE reads, yields one record per CDR3 protein. The data contain tens of thousands of distinct CDR3 sequences, around an eighth of them seen just once; the ten biggest clones take up roughly 30%. Material for sequencing was PBMCs. The receptors derive from a woman aged 45 to 65 with HTLV-1-associated myelopathy (HAM/TSP). The CDR3 runs from the conserved cysteine through the conserved F or W. D genes are given only for firm matches. A row's size may be missing; if present it is once, few, many or a size class.

j_call | clone_size | d_call | v_call | cdr3_aa | cdr3_nt
TRBJ2-3 | many | TRBD2 | TRBV4-2 | CASSRMARSGGALGDTQYF | TGTGCCAGCAGCCGGATGGCGAGAAGCGGGGGGGCTTTGGGAGATACGCAGTATTTT
TRBJ2-5 | many | . | TRBV5-6 | CASSWRETQYF | TGTGCCAGCAGCTGGAGAGAGACCCAGTACTTC
TRBJ2-3 | many | . | TRBV7-6 | CASSLEAVRGGGTDTQYF | TGTGCCAGCAGCTTAGAGGCGGTCCGGGGCGGGGGCACAGATACGCAGTATTTT
TRBJ1-1 | many | TRBD1 | TRBV5-5 | CASSPSGQGDTEAFF | TGTGCCAGCAGCCCGTCGGGCCAGGGGGACACTGAAGCTTTCTTT
TRBJ2-4 | many | TRBD2 | TRBV3-1 | CASSQGMTGAGGIQYF | TGTGCCAGCAGCCAGGGGATGACAGGTGCGGGAGGCATTCAGTACTTC
TRBJ2-1 | many | TRBD1 | TRBV6-1 | CASITGGASNEQFF | TGTGCCAGCATCACAGGGGGCGCGAGTAATGAGCAGTTCTTC
TRBJ2-5 | many | TRBD2 | TRBV7-2 | CASSWGTSAPGTQYF | TGTGCCAGCAGCTGGGGGACTAGCGCGCCGGGGACCCAGTACTTC
TRBJ2-3 | many | TRBD1 | TRBV29-1 | CSSRDRVVGDTQYF | TGCAGCTCCCGGGACAGGGTGGTAGGAGATACGCAGTATTTT
TRBJ1-2 | many | . | TRBV6-4 | CASSDSIRRGSNYGYTF | TGTGCCAGCAGTGACTCGATACGTAGAGGATCGAACTATGGCTACACCTTC
TRBJ2-3 | many | . | TRBV5-1 | CASSLVGGGVVTDTQYF | TGCGCCAGCAGCTTGGTAGGAGGGGGCGTCGTCACAGATACGCAGTATTTT
TRBJ1-2 | . | . | TRBV5-1 | CASSFSGVPGYTF | TGCGCCAGCAGCTTTTCAGGGGTGCCTGGCTACACCTTC
TRBJ2-5 | many | . | TRBV7-2 | CASSLEPTWARSYF | TGTGCCAGCAGCTTAGAGCCTACTTGGGCTCGATCGTACTTC
TRBJ2-1 | many | . | TRBV12-3/TRBV12-4 | CASTKGGDAPNEQFF | TGTGCCAGCACCAAGGGCGGGGACGCGCCTAATGAGCAGTTCTTC
TRBJ1-1 | many | . | TRBV6-5 | CASSAGEVTEAFF | TGTGCCAGCTCGGCAGGGGAGGTCACTGAAGCTTTCTTT
TRBJ2-2 | few | TRBD1 | TRBV9 | CASSPRAGGGFF | TGTGCCAGCAGCCCCCGGGCAGGGGGCGGGTTTTTT
TRBJ2-3 | many | . | TRBV7-9 | CASSESFGGGTDTQYF | TGTGCCAGCAGCGAATCTTTTGGGGGCGGCACAGATACGCAGTATTTT
TRBJ2-2 | few | . | TRBV15 | CATSRFTGELFF | TGTGCCACCAGCAGATTCACCGGGGAGCTGTTTTTT
TRBJ1-1 | many | . | TRBV5-6 | CASSRAGLSEAFF | TGTGCCAGCAGCCGAGCAGGGTTGTCGGAAGCTTTCTTT
TRBJ1-5 | many | . | TRBV21-1 | CASSKQGGRGRYSNQPQHF | TGTGCCAGCAGCAAACAGGGGGGCCGGGGGCGGTATAGCAATCAGCCCCAGCATTTT
TRBJ1-5 | medium-sized | TRBD1 | TRBV5-1 | CASSWGTGRNQPQHF | TGCGCCAGCAGCTGGGGGACAGGTAGAAATCAGCCCCAGCATTTT
TRBJ1-2 | many | . | TRBV21-1 | CPQGGTGCRATF | TGTCCCCAAGGAGGGACAGGGTGCCGAGCCACCTTC
TRBJ2-5 | many | TRBD2 | TRBV9 | CASSVQAGGTETQYF | TGTGCCAGCAGCGTACAAGCGGGGGGTACGGAGACCCAGTACTTC
TRBJ1-2 | many | TRBD1 | TRBV5-1 | CASSLGQAANYGYTF | TGCGCCAGCAGCTTAGGACAGGCGGCTAACTATGGCTACACCTTC
TRBJ2-7 | many | TRBD1 | TRBV3-1 | CASSQGSGQESEQYF | TGTGCCAGCAGCCAAGGCTCGGGACAGGAGAGCGAGCAGTACTTC
TRBJ2-3 | many | TRBD1 | TRBV29-1 | CSLGQGGTDTQYF | TGCAGCTTAGGACAGGGGGGCACAGATACGCAGTATTTT
TRBJ2-1 | . | . | TRBV12-3/TRBV12-4 | CASSTSYNEQFF | TGTGCCAGCAGTACCAGCTACAATGAGCAGTTCTTC
TRBJ1-2 | many | . | TRBV28 | CASSLGTERNYGYTF | TGTGCCAGCAGTTTAGGGACGGAGCGTAACTATGGCTACACCTTC
TRBJ1-5 | many | TRBD1 | TRBV20-1 | CSARGLQGSDQPQHF | TGCAGTGCTAGAGGATTACAGGGGTCGGATCAGCCCCAGCATTTT
TRBJ1-1 | many | . | TRBV16 | CASSQPEGVNEAFF | TGTGCCAGCAGCCAACCCGAGGGGGTAAATGAAGCTTTCTTT
TRBJ1-1 | many | TRBD1 | TRBV7-2 | CASSFTGANTEAFF | TGTGCCAGCAGCTTCACAGGGGCGAACACTGAAGCTTTCTTT
TRBJ1-1 | many | . | TRBV5-1 | CASSSWGPARNTEAFF | TGCGCCAGCAGCTCCTGGGGCCCCGCGAGGAACACTGAAGCTTTCTTT
TRBJ2-1 | many | . | TRBV20-1 | CSAPSWVFTNEQFF | TGCAGTGCCCCATCTTGGGTTTTTACTAATGAGCAGTTCTTC
TRBJ2-5 | . | TRBD2 | TRBV20-1 | CSARDGRRRGGLETQYF | TGCAGTGCTAGAGATGGAAGGAGGCGGGGGGGCCTGGAGACCCAGTACTTC
TRBJ2-1 | many | . | TRBV28 | CASSWVNQQFF | TGTGCCAGCAGTTGGGTAAACCAGCAGTTCTTC
TRBJ2-3 | many | . | TRBV7-2 | CASSSFLRDTQYF | TGTGCCAGCAGCTCGTTCCTTCGGGATACGCAGTATTTT
TRBJ2-7 | . | . | TRBV7-2 | CASSWTRDHEQYF | TGTGCCAGCAGCTGGACGCGAGACCACGAGCAGTACTTC
TRBJ2-3 | many | . | TRBV7-2 | CASSLSPGSTDTQYF | TGTGCCAGCAGCTTATCGCCCGGGTCCACAGATACGCAGTATTTT
TRBJ2-1 | . | . | TRBV7-2 | CASRVQGGSYNEQFF | TGTGCCAGCAGAGTACAGGGAGGTTCCTACAATGAGCAGTTCTTC
TRBJ1-5 | many | . | TRBV5-6 | CASSLGQSNSNQPQHF | TGTGCCAGCAGCTTGGGCCAGAGTAATAGCAATCAGCCCCAGCATTTT
TRBJ2-5 | . | . | TRBV2 | CASSEHRAEETQYF | TGTGCCAGCAGTGAACACAGAGCGGAAGAGACCCAGTACTTC
TRBJ1-1 | many | . | TRBV12-3/TRBV12-4 | CASSLTYAEAFF | TGTGCCAGCAGTTTAACATACGCTGAAGCTTTCTTT
TRBJ2-5 | many | . | TRBV5-1 | CASSFLAGTQETQYF | TGCGCCAGCAGCTTCCTCGCCGGGACCCAAGAGACCCAGTACTTC
TRBJ2-1 | . | TRBD2 | TRBV11-2 | CASSLDLRSGGEQFF | TGTGCCAGCAGCTTAGATCTGCGAAGCGGGGGTGAGCAGTTCTTC
TRBJ2-6 | many | TRBD1 | TRBV5-1 | CASSPWTGDRSGANVLTF | TGCGCCAGCAGCCCCTGGACAGGTGACCGATCTGGGGCCAACGTCCTGACTTTC
TRBJ1-1 | many | . | TRBV5-1 | CASSLEPVRLSGDTEAFF | TGCGCCAGCAGCTTAGAGCCCGTGCGTCTCTCCGGGGACACTGAAGCTTTCTTT
TRBJ1-5 | many | . | TRBV20-1 | CSARDGNQPQHF | TGCAGTGCCAGGGACGGTAATCAGCCCCAGCATTTT
TRBJ2-5 | many | . | TRBV5-1 | CASSTGAFSGRRQETQYF | TGCGCCAGCAGCACAGGGGCCTTTAGCGGGCGGAGACAAGAGACCCAGTACTTC
TRBJ1-2 | many | . | TRBV10-3 | CAIKTQGPNYGYTF | TGTGCCATCAAAACCCAGGGACCTAACTATGGCTACACCTTC
TRBJ2-5 | many | TRBD2 | TRBV2 | CASSEGGGAWETQYF | TGTGCCAGCAGTGAAGGCGGGGGGGCTTGGGAGACCCAGTACTTC
TRBJ2-1 | many | . | TRBV4-3 | CASSQERRGDNEQFF | TGCGCCAGCAGCCAAGAAAGAAGGGGGGACAATGAGCAGTTCTTC
TRBJ1-2 | many | . | TRBV28 | CASTKDGFPNYGYTF | TGTGCCAGCACCAAGGATGGGTTTCCCAACTATGGCTACACCTTC
TRBJ1-5 | many | . | TRBV28 | CASRPGEVSQPQHF | TGTGCCAGCAGGCCAGGGGAAGTGTCTCAGCCCCAGCATTTT
TRBJ1-1 | many | . | TRBV12-3/TRBV12-4 | CASSPSGTGNTEAFF | TGTGCCAGCAGTCCATCCGGGACGGGGAACACTGAAGCTTTCTTT
TRBJ2-4 | many | . | TRBV4-3 | CASSQVQENIQYF | TGCGCCAGCAGCCAAGTCCAGGAAAACATTCAGTACTTC
TRBJ1-5 | . | TRBD1 | TRBV5-5 | CASSFGTGGEPKHF | TGTGCCAGTAGCTTTGGGACAGGGGGGGAGCCCAAGCATTTT
TRBJ1-1 | many | . | TRBV7-2 | CASSLWRGANTEAFF | TGTGCCAGCAGCTTATGGAGGGGGGCGAACACTGAAGCTTTCTTT
TRBJ2-3 | . | TRBD1 | TRBV20-1 | CSARDPRGQGSDTQYF | TGCAGTGCTAGAGATCCTCGGGGACAGGGATCAGATACGCAGTATTTT